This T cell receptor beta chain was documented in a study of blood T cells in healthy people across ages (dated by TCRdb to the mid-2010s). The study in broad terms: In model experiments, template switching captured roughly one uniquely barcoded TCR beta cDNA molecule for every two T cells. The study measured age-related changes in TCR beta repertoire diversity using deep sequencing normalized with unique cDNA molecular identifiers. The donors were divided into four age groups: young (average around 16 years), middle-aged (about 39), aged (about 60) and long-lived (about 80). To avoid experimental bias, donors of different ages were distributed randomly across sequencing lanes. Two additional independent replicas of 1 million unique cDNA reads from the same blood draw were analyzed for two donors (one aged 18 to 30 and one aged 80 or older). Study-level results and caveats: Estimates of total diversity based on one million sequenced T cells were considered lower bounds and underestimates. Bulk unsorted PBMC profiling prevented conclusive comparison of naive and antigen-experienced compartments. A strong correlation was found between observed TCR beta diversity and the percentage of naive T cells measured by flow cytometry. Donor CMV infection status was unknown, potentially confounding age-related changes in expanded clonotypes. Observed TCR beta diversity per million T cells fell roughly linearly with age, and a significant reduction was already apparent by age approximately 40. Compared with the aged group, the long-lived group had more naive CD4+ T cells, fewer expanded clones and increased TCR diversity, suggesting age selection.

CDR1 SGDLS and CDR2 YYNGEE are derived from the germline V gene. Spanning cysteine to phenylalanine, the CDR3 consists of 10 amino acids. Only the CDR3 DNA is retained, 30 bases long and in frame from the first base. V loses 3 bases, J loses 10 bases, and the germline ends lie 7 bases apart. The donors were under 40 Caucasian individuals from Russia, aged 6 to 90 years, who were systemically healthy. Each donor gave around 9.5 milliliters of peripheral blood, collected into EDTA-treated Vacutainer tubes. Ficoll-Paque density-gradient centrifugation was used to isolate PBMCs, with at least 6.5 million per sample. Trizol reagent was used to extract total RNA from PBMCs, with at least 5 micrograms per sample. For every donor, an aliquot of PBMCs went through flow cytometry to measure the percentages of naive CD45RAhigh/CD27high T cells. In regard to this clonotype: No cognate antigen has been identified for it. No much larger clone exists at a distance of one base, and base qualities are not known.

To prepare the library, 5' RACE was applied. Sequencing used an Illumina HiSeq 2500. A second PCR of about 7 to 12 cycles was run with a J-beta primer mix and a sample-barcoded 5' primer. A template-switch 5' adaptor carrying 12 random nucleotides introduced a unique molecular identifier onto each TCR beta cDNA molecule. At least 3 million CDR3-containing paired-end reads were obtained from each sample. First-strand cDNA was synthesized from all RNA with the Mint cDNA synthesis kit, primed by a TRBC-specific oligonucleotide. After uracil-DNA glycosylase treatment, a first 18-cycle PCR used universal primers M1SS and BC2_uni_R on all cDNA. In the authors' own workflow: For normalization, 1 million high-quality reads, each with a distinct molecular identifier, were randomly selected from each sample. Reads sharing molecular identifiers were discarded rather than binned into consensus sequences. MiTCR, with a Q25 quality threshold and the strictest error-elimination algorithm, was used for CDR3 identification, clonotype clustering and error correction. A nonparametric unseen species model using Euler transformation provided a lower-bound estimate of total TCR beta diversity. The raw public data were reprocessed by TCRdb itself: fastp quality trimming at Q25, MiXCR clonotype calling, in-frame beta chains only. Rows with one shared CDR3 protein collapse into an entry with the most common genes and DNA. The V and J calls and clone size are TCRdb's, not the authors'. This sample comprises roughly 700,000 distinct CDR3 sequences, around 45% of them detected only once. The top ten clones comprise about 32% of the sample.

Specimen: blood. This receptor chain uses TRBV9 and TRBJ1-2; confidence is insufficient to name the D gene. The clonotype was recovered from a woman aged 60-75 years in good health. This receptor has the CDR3 CASSGGAYTF. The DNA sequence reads TGTGCCAGCAGCGGGGGAGCCTACACCTTC.